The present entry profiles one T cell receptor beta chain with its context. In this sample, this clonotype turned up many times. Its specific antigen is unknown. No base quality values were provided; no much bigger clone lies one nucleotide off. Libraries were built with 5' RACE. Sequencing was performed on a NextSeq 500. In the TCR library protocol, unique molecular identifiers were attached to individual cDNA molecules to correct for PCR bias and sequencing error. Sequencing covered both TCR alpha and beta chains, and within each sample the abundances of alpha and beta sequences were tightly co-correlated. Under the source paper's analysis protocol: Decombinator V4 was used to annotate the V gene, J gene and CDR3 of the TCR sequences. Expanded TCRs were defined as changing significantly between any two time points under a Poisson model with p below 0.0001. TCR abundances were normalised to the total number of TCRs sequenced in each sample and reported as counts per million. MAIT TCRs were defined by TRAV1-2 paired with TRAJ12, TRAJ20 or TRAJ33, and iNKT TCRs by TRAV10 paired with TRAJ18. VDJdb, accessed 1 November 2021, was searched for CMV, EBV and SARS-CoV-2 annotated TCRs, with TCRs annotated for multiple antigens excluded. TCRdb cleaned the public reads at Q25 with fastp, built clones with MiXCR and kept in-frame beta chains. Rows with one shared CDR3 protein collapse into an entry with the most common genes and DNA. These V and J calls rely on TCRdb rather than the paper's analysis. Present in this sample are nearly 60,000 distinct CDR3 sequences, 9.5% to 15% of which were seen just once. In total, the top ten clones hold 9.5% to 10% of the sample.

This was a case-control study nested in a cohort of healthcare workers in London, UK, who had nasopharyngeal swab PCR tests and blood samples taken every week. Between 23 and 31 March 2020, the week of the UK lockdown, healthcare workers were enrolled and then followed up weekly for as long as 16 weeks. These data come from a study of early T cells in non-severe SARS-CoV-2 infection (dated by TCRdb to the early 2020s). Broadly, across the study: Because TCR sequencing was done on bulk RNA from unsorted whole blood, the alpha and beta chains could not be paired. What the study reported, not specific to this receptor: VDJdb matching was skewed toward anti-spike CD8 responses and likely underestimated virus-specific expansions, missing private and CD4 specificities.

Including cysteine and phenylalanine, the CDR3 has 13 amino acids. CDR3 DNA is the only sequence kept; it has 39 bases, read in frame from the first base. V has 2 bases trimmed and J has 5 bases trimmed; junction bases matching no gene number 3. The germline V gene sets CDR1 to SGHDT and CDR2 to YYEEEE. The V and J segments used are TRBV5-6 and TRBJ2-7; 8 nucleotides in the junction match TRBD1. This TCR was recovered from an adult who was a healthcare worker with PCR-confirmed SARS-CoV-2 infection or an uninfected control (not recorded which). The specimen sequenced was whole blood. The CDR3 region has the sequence CASSLGGQDEQYF. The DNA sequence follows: TGTGCCAGCAGCTTAGGGGGACAGGACGAGCAGTACTTC.